Presented here are 32 T cell receptor beta chains from one specimen sequenced in a study of shared clonotypes between healthy human individuals. Data came from immunoSEQ multiplex PCR; TCRdb stores just in-frame clones and leaves some out. The table lists around 720,000 clones, about 80% of them singletons. Specimen: memory CD4+ T cells sorted from blood. Subset: CD45RA-negative fraction. The receptor set was obtained from a woman in her twenties or thirties in good health.

The chain has TRBV7-2 and TRBJ1-1; no firm D call. Trimming cost V 1 base and J 7 bases, with 13 bases left between them. CDR3 length: 14 amino acids. CDR1 is SGHTA, CDR2 FQGNSA, per germline. The CDR3 region is CASSLGGSRSEAFF. The CDR3 DNA reads TGTGCCAGCAGCTTAGGGGGATCTCGGAGTGAAGCTTTCTTT.

Of note for this clone: Within the sample, other DNA sequences also encode this same CDR3. V and J are TRBV2 and TRBJ2-2; TRBD1 matches 7 bases. The V gene's germline CDR1 is SNHLY and CDR2 FYNNEI. There are 14 residues in the CDR3. With V trimmed by 6 bases and J by 2 bases, 3 bases remained unmatched. CDR3 sequence: CASRRDRNTGELFF. The CDR3 nucleotides read TGTGCCAGCAGACGGGACAGAAACACCGGGGAGCTGTTTTTT.

The chain recombines TRBV28 with TRBJ1-5, with D hard to call. The CDR3 runs 12 residues. The germline V gene has CDR1 MDHEN and CDR2 SYDVKM. The DNA for the CDR3 is TGTGCGACGAGCCTTATGAATCAGCCCCAGCATTTT. Protein product: CATSLMNQPQHF.

The CDR3 protein is CASSLLPPLTSGTPTYEQYF. The CDR3 bases are TGCGCCAGCAGCCTCCTACCACCTTTGACTAGCGGGACTCCTACCTACGAGCAGTACTTC. This sequence joins TRBV5-1 and TRBJ2-7; 11 bases line up with TRBD2. Trimming took 4 bases from V and 2 from J; bases not matched to a gene: 20. The germline V gene encodes CDR1 SGHRS and CDR2 YFSETQ. This CDR3 has 20 amino acids.

This clone was detected a few times. The chain recombines TRBV19 with TRBJ2-1; D call uncertain. CDR3 length: 12 residues. V lost 4 bases, J lost 2 bases, and 3 bases lay in between. CDR1 is LNHDA, CDR2 SQIVND, per germline (reference sequence). The CDR3 spells CASSRTYNEQFF. DNA for the CDR3: TGTGCCAGTAGTAGAACCTACAATGAGCAGTTCTTC.

CDR3 in amino acids: CASSHPGYLEAFF. CDR3 sequence (DNA): TGTGCCAGTTCACACCCGGGCTATCTGGAAGCTTTCTTT. The chain links TRBV19 to TRBJ1-1; no clear D gene. Germline V gives CDR1 LNHDA, CDR2 SQIVND (reference sequence). The CDR3 covers 13 residues. V lost 8 bases to trimming and J lost 8 bases, with 18 bases between them.

V gene TRBV27 combines with J gene TRBJ2-7, with TRBD1 matching over 10 bases. CDR1 and CDR2 (germline): MNHEY, SMNVEV (reference sequence). J gave up 6 bases and V 5 bases, and 4 bases lay outside the gene matches. The CDR3 has 13 amino acids. As DNA, the CDR3 is TGTGCCAGCAGTAGACAGGGGGCGGGCGAGCAGTACTTC. This gives the protein CASSRQGAGEQYF.

As for this clone: The sample holds other DNA sequences that translate to the same CDR3. The V call is TRBV14, the J call TRBJ1-1; D is unclear. V lost 2 bases, J lost 0 bases, and 4 bases lay in between. The CDR3 has 13 residues. CDR1 is SGHDN and CDR2 is FVKESK in the germline V gene. The CDR3 protein is CASSQHMNTEAFF. The CDR3 nucleotides read TGTGCCAGCAGCCAACATATGAACACTGAAGCTTTCTTT.

The chain is built from TRBV7-8 and TRBJ2-7, with 9 bases matching TRBD2. The CDR3 length is 16 residues. Germline V gene sequence: CDR1 SGHVS, CDR2 FQNEAQ. The V and J ends lost 4 bases and 2 bases, in that order; junction bases with no gene match: 9. CDR3 coding DNA: TGTGCCAGCAGCTCACGAAAGGCGGGGGGGCCCTACGAGCAGTACTTC. Translated, it gives CASSSRKAGGPYEQYF.

This clone was detected ten times or more. V gene TRBV5-1 combines with J gene TRBJ2-7; TRBD1 matches at 10 bases. The CDR3 is made up of 14 amino acids. Germline loops: CDR1 SGHRS, CDR2 YFSETQ. Losses at the gene ends were 0 bases for V and 6 bases for J; bases not matched to a gene: 3. The CDR3 DNA is TGCGCCAGCAGCTTGGGGGACAGGGGTAGCGAGCAGTACTTC. Translation: CASSLGDRGSEQYF.

A remark on this clone: The same CDR3 can be traced to other DNA sequences in this sample. The rearrangement links TRBV10-3 to TRBJ1-2; tentatively, D is TRBD1 (6 bases). V lost 0 bases, J lost 7 bases, and 9 bases lay in between. The CDR3 totals 13 residues. The germline V gene has CDR1 ENHRY and CDR2 SYGVKD. The CDR3 protein is CAISESQGGGYTF. For the CDR3, the DNA is TGTGCCATCAGTGAGTCACAGGGTGGTGGCTACACCTTC.

The gene calls are TRBV7-9 and TRBJ1-4, with D maybe TRBD1 (6 bases). Trimming pared 5 bases from V and 7 bases from J, leaving 14 bases between. Germline values: CDR1 SEHNR, CDR2 FQNEAQ (reference sequence). CDR3 size: 14 residues. CDR3 sequence reads: CASSTAGGAEKLFF. The CDR3 nucleotides are TGTGCCAGCAGCACCGCGGGGGGGGCTGAAAAACTGTTTTTT.

This clone was recorded a few times. This chain connects TRBV5-4 to TRBJ1-1, with 7 bases aligning to TRBD1. The germline V gene encodes CDR1 SGHNT and CDR2 YYREEE (reference sequence). The CDR3 length is 15 residues. V was pared by 2 bases and J by 0 bases, with 4 bases of the junction left unmatched. The CDR3 nucleotides are TGTGCCAGCAGCTTACCTACAGGGGTGAACACTGAAGCTTTCTTT. Encoded protein: CASSLPTGVNTEAFF.

The sample holds a few counts of this clone. This chain uses TRBV28 with TRBJ2-1; D is unresolved. V shed 2 bases and J shed 5 bases, with 7 bases lying between them. The CDR3 consists of 13 residues. Germline V CDR1 and CDR2: MDHEN, SYDVKM. The CDR3 DNA reads TGTGCCAGCAGTTTAGTTGGCGACAATGAGCAGTTCTTC. The encoded protein is CASSLVGDNEQFF.

The chain combines TRBV6-1 with TRBJ2-7; D is unclear. This CDR3 region has 11 residues. Looked up from germline, CDR1 is MNHNS and CDR2 is SASEGT. The V gene lost 7 bases and the J gene lost 7 bases, with 11 bases spanning the gap. The CDR3 bases are TGTGCCAGCACCTCTTTTGGGGAGCAGTACTTC. This codes for CASTSFGEQYF.

In regard to this clone: The same CDR3 is also encoded by other DNA sequences in this sample. The rearrangement joins TRBV19 to TRBJ2-5; D tentatively fits TRBD1 or TRBD2 (5 bases each). The CDR3 runs to 14 residues. Germline-derived CDR1 and CDR2 are LNHDA and SQIVND (reference sequence). V gave up 2 bases and J gave up 5 bases, with 12 bases separating them. The CDR3 bases are TGTGCCAGTAGTATACGGGGCTCAGGGGAGACCCAGTACTTC. Protein sequence: CASSIRGSGETQYF.

This clone was seen only once. The chain links TRBV28 to TRBJ2-7; 9 nucleotides align to TRBD1. The germline CDR1 and CDR2 sequences are MDHEN and SYDVKM. The J segment lost 3 bases and the V segment lost 4 bases, leaving 10 bases of the junction unmatched. The CDR3 contains 16 residues. The CDR3 bases are TGTGCCAGCAGTTCACCATCTGGGACAGGGTTCTACGAGCAGTACTTC. It codes for CASSSPSGTGFYEQYF.

J is TRBJ2-5 and V is TRBV6-5; D possibly corresponds to TRBD1 (6 bases). Germline loops: CDR1 MNHEY, CDR2 SVGAGI. The CDR3 runs to 14 residues. V was cut by 6 bases and J by 2 bases, with 13 bases left in between. The CDR3 DNA sequence: TGTGCCAGCAGGCCTATGGACAGACAAGAGACCCAGTACTTC. Translating it yields CASRPMDRQETQYF.

This chain links TRBV28 with TRBJ2-2; a possible D gene is TRBD2 (5 bases). In germline, CDR1 is MDHEN, CDR2 SYDVKM. This CDR3 contains 12 residues. The V end lost 8 bases, the J end lost 4 bases, and 8 bases lay between the germline ends. DNA for the CDR3: TGTGCCAGCGGACTCGTCACCGGGGAGCTGTTTTTT. It specifies CASGLVTGELFF.

CDR3 loop: CASSELGGRANYGYTF. The CDR3 nucleotides are TGTGCCAGCAGTGAATTAGGAGGGAGAGCTAACTATGGCTACACCTTC. J is TRBJ1-2 and V is TRBV2, with D unclear. Germline values: CDR1 SNHLY, CDR2 FYNNEI. Trimming took off 2 bases at V and 0 bases at J, with 13 bases between the two ends. This CDR3 comprises 16 residues.

The chain carries TRBV6-1 and TRBJ2-3; the match to TRBD2 covers 8 bases. V shed 4 bases and J 2 bases; nucleotides not matched to a gene: 8. CDR3 length: 16 residues. Germline loops: CDR1 MNHNS, CDR2 SASEGT. The CDR3 DNA reads as TGTGCCAGCAGTGGCCGGGGGGGTATACCCACAGATACGCAGTATTTT. This codes for CASSGRGGIPTDTQYF.

The chain uses TRBV6-6 and TRBJ1-1, with D tentatively TRBD1 (5 bases). CDR3 length: 16 residues. V lost 8 bases, J lost 3 bases, and 22 bases lay in between. The V gene's germline CDR1 is MNHNY and CDR2 SVGAGI (reference sequence). CDR3 nucleotides: TGTGCCAGCGCCCCCTGGCGGGGGGGAGAGGACACTGAAGCTTTCTTT. This sequence encodes CASAPWRGGEDTEAFF.

The chain couples TRBV28 to TRBJ1-4; 7 nucleotides align to TRBD1. With 6 bases clipped from V and 8 bases from J, the junction kept 9 bases outside the gene matches. Germline values: CDR1 MDHEN, CDR2 SYDVKM. CDR3 length: 14 residues. The chain's CDR3 is CASRVWDRREKLFF. The CDR3 nucleotides read TGTGCCAGCAGAGTCTGGGACAGAAGAGAAAAACTGTTTTTT. Together with reference TRBV28 and TRBJ1-4, the CDR3 gives the full variable domain: DVKVTQSSRYLVKRTGEKVFLECVQDMDHENMFWYRQDPGLGLRLIYFSYDVKMKEKGDIPEGYSVSREKKERFSLILESASTNQTSMYLCASRVWDRREKLFFGSGTQLSVL.

The chain employs TRBV28 and TRBJ2-7, with D possibly called TRBD1 or TRBD2 (5 bases each). Between the trimmed V and J ends, which lost 5 bases and 2 bases, there was a span of 16 bases. The CDR3 sequence is 15 residues long. From germline, CDR1 is MDHEN and CDR2 SYDVKM. The CDR3 nucleotides read TGTGCCAGCAGTCAACGGGGCAGTACGGCCTACGAGCAGTACTTC. This codes for CASSQRGSTAYEQYF.

The chain recombines TRBV18 with TRBJ1-2; D might be TRBD1 (5 bases). In germline, CDR1 is KGHSH, CDR2 LQKENI. The CDR3 contains 14 residues. V was trimmed by 5 bases and J by 2 bases, leaving 12 bases between them. CDR3 nucleotide sequence: TGTGCCAGCTCATCCGGGGGGTTGAACTATGGCTACACCTTC. This sequence encodes CASSSGGLNYGYTF.

V and J are TRBV4-1 and TRBJ2-3; possible D gene TRBD1, 6 bases. CDR1 is MGHRA, CDR2 YSYEKL, per germline. Between the trimmed V and J ends, which lost 0 bases and 7 bases, there was a span of 8 bases. The CDR3 has 13 amino acids. The DNA of the CDR3 is TGCGCCAGCAGCCAAGACAGGGGAAATACGCAGTATTTT. It translates to CASSQDRGNTQYF.

This chain uses TRBV7-3 with TRBJ1-5; possibly TRBD1 for D (6 bases). Germline CDR1 reads SGHTA; CDR2 reads FQGTGA. Trimming removed 3 bases at V and 4 bases at J, with 13 bases between. CDR3 length: 15 residues. The CDR3: CASSFQGRGNQPQHF. The CDR3 DNA reads as TGTGCCAGCAGCTTTCAAGGCAGGGGAAATCAGCCCCAGCATTTT. Complete variable domain (other parts from reference TRBV7-3 and TRBJ1-5): GAGVSQTPSNKVTEKGKYVELRCDPISGHTALYWYRQSLGQGPEFLIYFQGTGAADDSGLPNDRFFAVRPEGSVSTLKIQRTERGDSAVYLCASSFQGRGNQPQHFGDGTRLSIL.

This chain links TRBV19 with TRBJ2-6; 9 nucleotides align to TRBD2. The CDR3 sequence is 16 residues long. Germline CDR1 and CDR2: LNHDA and SQIVND (reference sequence). Germline trimming cut 5 bases from V and 4 bases from J; bases unmatched to any gene: 6. The CDR3 nucleotides read TGTGCCAGTAGTTCAAGCGGGAGGACCGGGGCCAACGTCCTGACTTTC. As protein: CASSSSGRTGANVLTF.

The chain recombines TRBV29-1 with TRBJ2-3, with D unclear. The V gene's germline CDR1 is SQVTM and CDR2 ANQGSEA. Trimming pared 5 bases from V and 3 bases from J, leaving 21 bases between. This CDR3 region has 16 residues. CDR3 nucleotides: TGCAGCGTTACCACCTGGAGCCGTACAAAAACAGATACGCAGTATTTT. It specifies CSVTTWSRTKTDTQYF.

Remarks on this clone: A clone one base away is much larger, so this may be a read error. At the DNA level, this CDR3 is encoded by other sequences in the same sample as well. CDR3 residues: CASSLAGYEQYF. The CDR3 nucleotides are TGTGCCAGCAGCTTAGCGGGCTACGAGCAGTACTTC. The chain joins TRBV11-2 to TRBJ2-7; no reliable D call. The germline V gene encodes CDR1 SGHAT and CDR2 FQNNGV. The CDR3 consists of 12 residues. Trimming stripped 1 base from V and 3 bases from J, with 4 bases between. The whole variable domain, filled in from reference TRBV11-2 and TRBJ2-7, reads EAGVAQSPRYKIIEKRQSVAFWCNPISGHATLYWYQQILGQGPKLLIQFQNNGVVDDSQLPKDRFSAERLKGVDSTLKIQPAKLEDSAVYLCASSLAGYEQYFGPGTRLTVT.

This clone was detected once. The chain is built from TRBV5-1 and TRBJ2-7; 8 nucleotides line up with TRBD2. V gave up 4 bases and J gave up 4 bases; unmatched junction bases: 4. There are 13 residues in the CDR3. Germline values: CDR1 SGHRS, CDR2 YFSETQ. CDR3 DNA sequence: TGCGCCAGCAGCCCTGGACTAGCTTACGAGCAGTACTTC. Translating gives CASSPGLAYEQYF.

CDR3 sequence reads: CASSIRTHGMNTEAFF. CDR3 DNA: TGTGCCAGCAGTATCCGGACTCATGGGATGAACACTGAAGCTTTCTTT. V gene TRBV27 combines with J gene TRBJ1-1, with D uncertain. Per the germline V gene, CDR1 is MNHEY and CDR2 is SMNVEV (reference sequence). Trimming removed 5 bases at V and 0 bases at J, with 16 bases between. CDR3 size: 16 residues.